A selection of T cell receptor beta chains follows, all from one sample in a study of beta chain features in type 1 diabetes. Measured with immunoSEQ multiplex PCR; TCRdb has only the in-frame clones, and not every one. Found here are about 410,000 clones, 11% to 15% of them singletons; the top ten hold about 0.04%. The specimen was naive CD4+ T cells from blood. These receptor sequences come from a man aged 25-45 years in good health. CDR3s include the opening cysteine and the closing phenylalanine or tryptophan. A D gene is named only where the DNA matches it firmly. The size entry is marked missing in some rows and otherwise reads once, few, many or a size class.

clone size | D gene | J gene | V gene | CDR3 DNA | CDR3 protein
- | TRBD1 | TRBJ1-1 | TRBV25-1 | TGTGCCAGCAGTGGAAACAGGGGTGAGCGTGAAGCTTTCTTT | CASSGNRGEREAFF
- | - | TRBJ2-6 | TRBV29-1 | TGCAGCGTTGGGACAGTAGGCTCTGGGGCCAACGTCCTGACTTTC | CSVGTVGSGANVLTF
few | - | TRBJ2-1 | TRBV19 | TGTGCCAGTAGTAGCATTATTAAATCGGGGGACAATGAGCAGTTCTTC | CASSSIIKSGDNEQFF
few | - | TRBJ2-2 | TRBV9 | TGTGCCAGCAGCGTCAGGAACACCGGGGAGCTGTTTTTT | CASSVRNTGELFF
few | - | TRBJ2-7 | TRBV7-2 | TGTGCCAGCAGCTTAGTGGGCCTCGTTGATGCCGAGCAGTACTTC | CASSLVGLVDAEQYF
- | TRBD1 | TRBJ1-1 | TRBV29-1 | TGCAGCGTTCTGGGACAGAGAAGGACTGAAGCTTTCTTT | CSVLGQRRTEAFF
few | - | TRBJ2-1 | TRBV7-9 | TGTGCCAGCAGCCCTTCGGCCCAGAGCTCCTACAATGAGCAGTTCTTC | CASSPSAQSSYNEQFF
few | - | TRBJ1-2 | TRBV5-4 | TGTGCCAGCAGCTTCTCGCAGGCCGTGCTCTATGGCTACACCTTC | CASSFSQAVLYGYTF
few | - | TRBJ2-3 | TRBV5-1 | TGCGCCAGCAGCTTGGCCCAGAGAACAGATACGCAGTATTTT | CASSLAQRTDTQYF
- | TRBD1 | TRBJ2-7 | TRBV5-1 | TGCGCCAGCAGCTCGGGACAGATCTACGAGCAGTACTTC | CASSSGQIYEQYF
- | - | TRBJ2-7 | TRBV7-9 | TGTGCCAGCAGCCCTCTTTTGGACGGGACGAGAGGTGAGCAGTACTTC | CASSPLLDGTRGEQYF
- | - | TRBJ2-3 | TRBV28 | TGTGCCAGCACCGGACTGCCGAGGTCAGATACGCAGTATTTT | CASTGLPRSDTQYF
- | - | TRBJ1-6 | TRBV19 | TGTGCCATAGGGGATAGAGATTCACCCCTCCACTTT | CAIGDRDSPLHF